This T cell receptor beta chain was identified in a study of shared clonotypes between healthy human individuals (dated by TCRdb to about 2020). With regard to the full study: A few men and two women, aged 18 to 49 years, made up the cohort. Per donor, leukapheresis produced somewhere between about 0.8 and 9 billion PBMCs. For each donor, three plates each were used for CD4 naive and CD4 memory, two plates were used for CD8 naive, and one plate was used for CD8 memory. To estimate repertoire size and how much clonotype sharing occurs between individuals, the study deeply sequenced the blood TCR repertoires of several healthy adults. To increase sequencing depth and limit assay-specific biases, different laboratories used diverse techniques to prepare libraries and sequence TCR repertoires.

Points the paper makes about the study in general: Across a handful of donors, approximately 4.6% of naive CD4, approximately 3.6% of naive CD8, about 2.3% of memory CD4, and 0.3% to 0.45% of memory CD8 clonotypes were shared. Compared with non-shared clonotypes, clonotypes shared by all four sorted-subset donors had higher generation probabilities. The genetic and exposure-history diversity represented was limited by the small number of donors. Based on pairwise subsampling, the degree of clonotype sharing among donors was expected to be affected by sequencing depth. Estimated clonotype richness was generally larger for naive than for memory subsets. Sampling was restricted to blood, and TCR repertoires in tissue are likely to differ from TCR repertoires in blood. Incomplete sequencing was indicated by rarefaction of sorted-subset datasets, despite the large sequencing depth.

Using the deep immunoSEQ assay, multiplex PCR amplified TCR CDR3 regions from genomic DNA. For each cell subset, the extracted genomic DNA was distributed evenly across all wells of several immunoSEQ 96-well plates, and each plate served as one replicate. For sorted subsets, 200 to 250 ng of genomic DNA, equivalent to 30,000 or so T cell genomes, went into each replicate PCR. Purified libraries were quantified with a Qubit 3.0 fluorometer, sized on a Bioanalyzer 2100, and re-quantified with the KAPA Library Quantification kit. Every immunoSEQ 96-well plate was sequenced on a dedicated single-read 150-cycle Illumina NextSeq 550 flow cell. On the study's bioinformatics: Because only junctional sequences without quality scores were contained in the immunoSEQ output, filtering matching that applied to full-length reads could not be performed. Sequences were annotated with PyIR, a Python wrapper for IgBLAST v1.9, using IMGT germline references to assign V/J genes and CDR3. Reads were removed for weak V/J assignments (E-value above 1e-6), missing CDR3, stop codons, out-of-frame junctions, or ambiguous translated residues. V3J clonotypes were defined by identical inferred V gene, J gene, and CDR3 amino acid sequence. Percentage overlap between repertoires was calculated by dividing the number of shared unique clonotypes by the size of the smaller repertoire. Repertoire richness was assessed with RTK rarefaction, the Chao1 estimator, and Recon v2.1 estimates of unobserved clonotypes. For all TCRbeta clonotypes obtained by the gDNA method from a handful of donors, generation probabilities were computed with OLGA. This is the immuneACCESS table as TCRdb keeps it, with only in-frame sequences that have V and J called. A part of the clones is gone; compared with another copy, unresolved V genes explain less than half, and the rest is unexplained. The DNA gave D and trimming, while V, J and clone size come from that table. The sample data list millions of clones, and 93% of these were observed just once. 1.7% of the sample comes from the top ten.

CD8 naive samples were CD45RO-negative cells positively selected for CCR7, giving a CD45RA+CCR7+ population that excluded TemRA cells. The donors were healthy, HIV-negative adults who had no recently reported acute infections or vaccinations. Every donor was a Caucasian adult living in Nashville, Tennessee, USA. Blood was obtained by leukapheresis, after which PBMCs were separated by Ficoll-Histopaque density gradient centrifugation and cryopreserved in liquid nitrogen vapor phase. Purity and quantity of every magnetically sorted T cell population were checked by analytical flow cytometry. From each sorted fraction, genomic DNA was isolated and quantified by UV absorbance on a Nanodrop 2000c. From a lookup of the germline V gene, CDR1 and CDR2 are SGDLS and YYNGEE. From cysteine to phenylalanine, the CDR3 is 13 amino acids long. Only CDR3 DNA is held: 39 bases, read in frame from base 1. V gives up 4 bases and J gives up 6 bases, and the segment between their germline ends measures 10 bases.

A remark on this clone: No antigen is known for it. There are no base qualities to consult, and no much larger clone falls within one base.

The chain links TRBV9 with TRBJ2-2; TRBD2 could be the D gene, as 6 bases match. Sequencing was performed on naive CD8+ T cells from PBMCs. The sample's cell subset or site, from its label and the paper: CD45RA+CCR7+. The clonotype comes from a young man in good health. Some clones in this sample may be carry-over from other donors' samples. The DNA sequence is given as TGTGCCAGCAGCAAACCTAGCGCCGGGGAGCTGTTTTTT. The resulting protein is CASSKPSAGELFF.